Listed below are T cell receptor beta chains from one sample, sequenced in a study of CD8+CD57+ T cells in acquired aplastic anemia. One entry per CDR3 protein results from TCRdb running MiXCR on the reads. The sample lists hundreds of thousands of distinct CDR3 sequences; 65% to 80% were seen once. The material sequenced was sorted CD4+, CD8+, or CD8+CD57+ T cells (not recorded which) from PBMCs. The receptors originated from a human donor in good health, serving as a control. The CDR3 runs from the conserved cysteine through the conserved F or W. Fields, in order: J gene, clone size, D gene, V gene, CDR3 DNA, CDR3 protein. A D gene is named only where the DNA matches it firmly. The listing skips clone size in some rows; elsewhere it reads once, few, many or a size class.

J gene: TRBJ1-6
clone size: .
D gene: .
V gene: TRBV9
CDR3 DNA: TGTGCCAGCAGTGAGACAGCGAACACTGCAGCTTTCTACTTT
CDR3 protein: CASSETANTAAFYF

J gene: TRBJ2-7
clone size: once
D gene: .
V gene: TRBV7-3
CDR3 DNA: TGTGCCAGCAGCTTGGATGGTACAGATACGCAGTATTTTCAGTACTTC
CDR3 protein: CASSLDGTDTQYFQYF

J gene: TRBJ1-2
clone size: .
D gene: TRBD1
V gene: TRBV6-2/TRBV6-3
CDR3 DNA: TGTGCCAGCAGAGACAGGGCAGTAGGCGGCTACACCTTC
CDR3 protein: CASRDRAVGGYTF

J gene: TRBJ2-1
clone size: many
D gene: .
V gene: TRBV5-1
CDR3 DNA: TGCGCCAGCAGCTTGGGCAACGACGAGGGGGGACGGTTCTTC
CDR3 protein: CASSLGNDEGGRFF

J gene: TRBJ2-5
clone size: many
D gene: TRBD2
V gene: TRBV9
CDR3 DNA: TGTGCCAGCAGCCCCCCGTGGGAGGGGTTAGGAGAGACCCAGTACTTC
CDR3 protein: CASSPPWEGLGETQYF

J gene: TRBJ1-2
clone size: .
D gene: .
V gene: TRBV7-9
CDR3 DNA: TGTGCCAGCAGCGGACAAGGTAAACTGTTTGGCTACACCTTC
CDR3 protein: CASSGQGKLFGYTF

J gene: TRBJ1-2
clone size: .
D gene: .
V gene: TRBV19
CDR3 DNA: TGTGCCAGTAGTGCCCCTGAGGTAGGGAACAACGGCTACACCTTC
CDR3 protein: CASSAPEVGNNGYTF

J gene: TRBJ2-5
clone size: .
D gene: TRBD2
V gene: TRBV6-2/TRBV6-3
CDR3 DNA: TGTGCCACCAGTAGCGGCGGGGGGAGGCGGCGAGAGACCCAGTACTTC
CDR3 protein: CATSSGGGRRRETQYF

J gene: TRBJ2-3
clone size: .
D gene: TRBD2
V gene: TRBV7-6
CDR3 DNA: TGTGCCAGCAGCTTATTGGTTTTTTCAGCGGGGGGTTCCACAGATACGCAGTATTTT
CDR3 protein: CASSLLVFSAGGSTDTQYF

J gene: TRBJ1-2
clone size: .
D gene: .
V gene: TRBV19
CDR3 DNA: TGTGCCAGTAGTATATCAAGGGGATACGGCTACACCTTC
CDR3 protein: CASSISRGYGYTF

J gene: TRBJ2-7
clone size: .
D gene: .
V gene: TRBV6-2/TRBV6-3
CDR3 DNA: TGTGCTAGCAGTTACGGGATACAGAACTACGAGCAGTACTTC
CDR3 protein: CASSYGIQNYEQYF

J gene: TRBJ1-2
clone size: once
D gene: .
V gene: TRBV10-3
CDR3 DNA: TGTGCCATCAGTGAGCGCGACAGGTACTATGGCTACACCTTC
CDR3 protein: CAISERDRYYGYTF

J gene: TRBJ2-3
clone size: .
D gene: .
V gene: TRBV7-2
CDR3 DNA: TGTGCCAGCAGCGTAGGGTCTGGGGGGACAGACACGCAGTATTTT
CDR3 protein: CASSVGSGGTDTQYF

J gene: TRBJ2-3
clone size: many
D gene: .
V gene: TRBV5-1
CDR3 DNA: TGCGCCAGCAGCCAATGGGGGGGCCCCCCAGATACGCAGTATTTT
CDR3 protein: CASSQWGGPPDTQYF

J gene: TRBJ1-6
clone size: .
D gene: .
V gene: TRBV9
CDR3 DNA: TGTGCCATCAGCGTGGATGGGAGTTGGCTGCTCCACTTT
CDR3 protein: CAISVDGSWLLHF

J gene: TRBJ2-3
clone size: many
D gene: TRBD2
V gene: TRBV12-3/TRBV12-4
CDR3 DNA: TGTGCCAGCAAGCCCCGGGACTATGACACAGATACGCAGTATTTT
CDR3 protein: CASKPRDYDTDTQYF

J gene: TRBJ1-1
clone size: few
D gene: .
V gene: TRBV30
CDR3 DNA: TGTGCCTGGAGTGTAATGGGGGATCGTGTGGGCACTGAAGCTTTCTTT
CDR3 protein: CAWSVMGDRVGTEAFF

J gene: TRBJ2-7
clone size: once
D gene: TRBD1
V gene: TRBV20-1
CDR3 DNA: TGCAGTGCCATATTCCCGGGACAGGGGACCTACGAGCAGTACTTC
CDR3 protein: CSAIFPGQGTYEQYF

J gene: TRBJ2-3
clone size: .
D gene: .
V gene: TRBV3-1
CDR3 DNA: TGTGCCAGCAGCCAATGGGACCGCTATTACTCTAGCACAGATGCGCAGTATTTT
CDR3 protein: CASSQWDRYYSSTDAQYF

J gene: TRBJ2-1
clone size: few
D gene: TRBD2
V gene: TRBV12-3/TRBV12-4
CDR3 DNA: TGTGCCAGCAGCGGGACTAGCGGGGGGAGAAATGAGCAGTTCTTC
CDR3 protein: CASSGTSGGRNEQFF

J gene: TRBJ1-5
clone size: once
D gene: .
V gene: TRBV20-1
CDR3 DNA: TGCAGTGCTAGCAGGAAAACGAGGGAAACCCAGCATTTT
CDR3 protein: CSASRKTRETQHF

J gene: TRBJ1-5
clone size: many
D gene: TRBD1
V gene: TRBV20-1
CDR3 DNA: TGCAGTGCTACAACAGGGGCGGCGGGTCAGCCCCAGCATTTT
CDR3 protein: CSATTGAAGQPQHF

J gene: TRBJ2-3
clone size: .
D gene: .
V gene: TRBV4-1
CDR3 DNA: TGCGCCAGCAGCCAAGCGGGGGGACACACAGATACGCAGTATTTT
CDR3 protein: CASSQAGGHTDTQYF

J gene: TRBJ1-5
clone size: .
D gene: .
V gene: TRBV6-2/TRBV6-3
CDR3 DNA: TGTGCCAGCACCCCGCGGGGCCATGGGAATCAGCCCCAGCATTTT
CDR3 protein: CASTPRGHGNQPQHF

J gene: TRBJ2-5
clone size: .
D gene: .
V gene: TRBV2
CDR3 DNA: TGTGCCAGCAGCTTGACGACAAGCGCGGGCCAGCCCCAGCACTTC
CDR3 protein: CASSLTTSAGQPQHF

J gene: TRBJ1-4
clone size: few
D gene: .
V gene: TRBV5-4
CDR3 DNA: TGTGCCAGCAGCGAAGCCCGGGGGGGGAAAAATGAAAAACTGTTTTTT
CDR3 protein: CASSEARGGKNEKLFF